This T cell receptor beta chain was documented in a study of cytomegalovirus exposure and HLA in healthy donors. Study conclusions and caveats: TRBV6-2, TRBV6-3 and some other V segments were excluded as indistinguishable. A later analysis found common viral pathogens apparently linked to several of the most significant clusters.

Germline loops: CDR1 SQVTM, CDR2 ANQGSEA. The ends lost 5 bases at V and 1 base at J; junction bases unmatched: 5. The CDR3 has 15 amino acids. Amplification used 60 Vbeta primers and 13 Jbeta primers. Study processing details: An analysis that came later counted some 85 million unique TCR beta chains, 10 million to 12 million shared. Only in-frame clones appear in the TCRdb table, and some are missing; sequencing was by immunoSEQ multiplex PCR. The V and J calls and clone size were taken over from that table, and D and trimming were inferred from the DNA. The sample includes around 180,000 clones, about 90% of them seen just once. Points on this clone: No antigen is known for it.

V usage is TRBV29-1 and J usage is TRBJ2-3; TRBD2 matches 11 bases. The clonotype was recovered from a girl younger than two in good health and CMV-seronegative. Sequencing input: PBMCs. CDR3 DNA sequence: TGCAGCGTTCGTAGCGGGGGGGCTGGCACAGATACGCAGTATTTT. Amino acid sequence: CSVRSGGAGTDTQYF.